A single T cell receptor beta chain is shown here with its context. The antigen is undetermined. RNA transcripts were the template for amplifying TCR beta CDR3 regions. The HTBI set primed first-round TCR CDR3 RT-PCR. TCRdb recomputed calls from the multiplex PCR reads with MiXCR, one row per CDR3 protein. The sample includes about 570,000 distinct CDR3 sequences, more than 45% seen only once; the top ten take 15% to 20%. Reasons for excluding patients were uncontrolled infection, other autoimmune disease, pregnancy or lactation. The sample comes from a study of T cells in Graves' hyperthyroidism and ophthalmopathy. Study-wide points: Researchers found most expanded thyroid clonotypes above 0.001 in blood as well. A 13 V-J model separated ophthalmopathy from stable hyperthyroidism.

V shed 1 base, J shed 2 bases, and the junction held 7 bases outside the gene matches. Germline loops: CDR1 SNHLY, CDR2 FYNNEI. This CDR3 comprises 16 residues. The chain couples TRBV2 to TRBJ2-7; 8 bases are shared with TRBD2. Input material: peripheral blood or thyroid tissue (not recorded which). This clonotype was obtained from an adult woman with Graves' disease, either hyperthyroidism or ophthalmopathy (not recorded which). CDR3 coding DNA: TGTGCCAGCAGTGAAGGGTCTAGCGGGCCGACCTACGAGCAGTACTTC. Translated, it gives CASSEGSSGPTYEQYF.